One sample yielded the 32 T cell receptor beta chains listed below, sequenced in a study of T cells in tuberculosis. Sequencing was performed with immunoSEQ multiplex PCR; in TCRdb, only in-frame clones are kept and a portion is missing. The sample has over 25,000 clones; around 90% are singletons. Specified time point: new active TB diagnosis, blood taken before or within 7 days of starting treatment. The sample in question was PBMCs, obtained at tuberculosis diagnosis. These receptors all come from an adult with tuberculosis.

The chain links TRBV4-1 to TRBJ1-1, with TRBD1 as a possible D gene (5 bases). Germline assignment: CDR1 MGHRA and CDR2 YSYEKL. Trimming removed 4 bases from V and 1 base from J, with 13 bases in between. The CDR3 runs to 15 residues. This CDR3 reads CASSPTGGENTEAFF. Written as DNA, the CDR3 is TGCGCCAGCAGCCCCACCGGAGGGGAGAACACTGAAGCTTTCTTT.

This clone was detected only a few times. The chain recombines TRBV30 with TRBJ1-2; D remains unclear. Germline V lookup: CDR1 GTSNPN, CDR2 SVGIG (reference sequence). The V and J ends lost 2 bases and 0 bases respectively, with 10 bases between them. The CDR3 is 14 residues long. The CDR3 DNA reads as TGTGCCTGGAGTACGCCCAGAACTAACTATGGCTACACCTTC. This gives the protein CAWSTPRTNYGYTF.

This chain connects TRBV30 to TRBJ1-6; the D gene is possibly TRBD1 (5 bases). Germline lookup yields CDR1 GTSNPN and CDR2 SVGIG (reference sequence). The ends were cut back, 3 bases at V and 7 bases at J, with 10 bases in the middle. The CDR3 spans 13 residues. This chain's CDR3 is CAWRVQGNSPLHF. The CDR3 DNA reads as TGTGCCTGGAGGGTGCAGGGAAATTCACCCCTCCACTTT.

The chain employs TRBV10-3 and TRBJ1-1; a weak D match, TRBD1 (6 bases). V was trimmed by 0 bases and J by 6 bases, leaving 8 bases between them. Germline CDR1 reads ENHRY; CDR2 reads SYGVKD. The CDR3 is made up of 13 amino acids. CDR3 amino acids: CAISESGGPEAFF. As DNA, the CDR3 is TGTGCCATCAGTGAGTCAGGGGGTCCTGAAGCTTTCTTT.

This clone came up once. The chain carries TRBV20-1 and TRBJ2-7; tentative D call: TRBD1 (6 bases). CDR1 DFQATT and CDR2 SNEGSKA come from the germline V gene (reference sequence). The CDR3 totals 11 residues. The chain's CDR3 is CSQQGSYEQYF. CDR3 bases: TGCAGCCAACAGGGCTCCTACGAGCAGTACTTC.

Only one count was recorded for this clone. The V and J genes are TRBV2 and TRBJ1-2, with D hard to call. Germline CDR1 SNHLY, CDR2 FYNNEI. V lost 10 bases, J lost 0 bases, and 18 bases lay in between. The CDR3 loop spans 15 amino acids. The CDR3 nucleotides read TGTGCCACCTCGGAGGTCATTTTAGCTAACTATGGCTACACCTTC. This codes for CATSEVILANYGYTF.

J is TRBJ1-1 and V is TRBV2; D uncertain. The CDR3 sequence is 14 residues long. Trimming removed 3 bases at V and 5 bases at J, with 13 bases between. CDR1 and CDR2 from the germline V gene are SNHLY and FYNNEI. CDR3 in DNA: TGTGCCAGCAGTGAGAGGGTGTCAATTACTGAAGCTTTCTTT. This codes for CASSERVSITEAFF.

This chain's CDR3 is CASSERGGANTGELFF. The DNA for the CDR3 is TGTGCCAGCAGTGAAAGAGGGGGCGCGAACACCGGGGAGCTGTTTTTT. The chain joins TRBV6-1 to TRBJ2-2; 7 bases line up with TRBD1. This CDR3 has 16 residues. V dropped 2 bases and J dropped 0; count of bases not matched to a gene: 3. Per the germline V gene, CDR1 is MNHNS and CDR2 is SASEGT.

The chain uses TRBV19 and TRBJ2-7; 7 bases fit TRBD2. CDR3 size: 14 residues. Germline V CDR1 and CDR2: LNHDA, SQIVND (reference sequence). J lost 4 bases, V lost 3 bases, and 6 bases had no gene match. CDR3 in DNA: TGTGCCAGTAGTATGTCGGGGGGTAATTACGAGCAGTACTTC. Protein sequence: CASSMSGGNYEQYF.

This clone was observed a single time. The chain uses TRBV9 and TRBJ1-4, with TRBD1 matching over 7 bases. The V gene end was trimmed by 3 bases and the J gene end by 7 bases; junction bases not matched to a gene: 9. Germline CDR1 SGDLS, CDR2 YYNGEE. The CDR3 has 15 residues. Here the CDR3 DNA reads TGTGCCAGCAGCGCCGGAGGGGGCTCTCTTGAAAAACTGTTTTTT. Translation: CASSAGGGSLEKLFF.

This clone came up a few times. V usage is TRBV6-6 and J usage is TRBJ2-7; 10 bases are shared with TRBD2. V was clipped by 7 bases and J by 4 bases; unmatched bases: 4. The CDR3 extends over 13 amino acids. The germline gives CDR1 MNHNY, CDR2 SVGAGI (reference sequence). In DNA, the CDR3 is TGTGCCAGCAAGAGACTAGCGGGTTACGAGCAGTACTTC. Amino acid sequence: CASKRLAGYEQYF.

The table lists this clone with a count of one. The V gene is TRBV29-1, the J gene TRBJ2-3, with D possibly being TRBD1 (6 bases). Trimming cost V 3 bases and J 2 bases, with 24 bases left between them. Germline values: CDR1 SQVTM, CDR2 ANQGSEA. This CDR3 is built from 18 residues. CDR3 in DNA: TGCAGCGTTGAGGGCAGGGGCCGTAAAAGGGGATACACAGATACGCAGTATTTT. It encodes CSVEGRGRKRGYTDTQYF.

V usage is TRBV2 and J usage is TRBJ1-4; 12 bases map to TRBD1. CDR1 is SNHLY and CDR2 is FYNNEI in the germline V gene. The trim removed 8 bases at V and 7 bases at J, leaving 5 bases unmatched. The CDR3 has 14 residues. As DNA, the CDR3 is TGTGCCAGCCGGGACAGGGGGCGTGTTGAAAAACTGTTTTTT. Protein sequence: CASRDRGRVEKLFF.

The rearrangement links TRBV2 to TRBJ1-3; the D gene is possibly TRBD1 (5 bases). This CDR3 comprises 14 residues. Germline values: CDR1 SNHLY, CDR2 FYNNEI. V was shortened by 4 bases and J by 3 bases, with 10 bases between the two germline ends. The CDR3 DNA follows: TGTGCCAGCAGTGGCGCAGGGATTGGAAACACCATATATTTT. Its protein product is CASSGAGIGNTIYF.

This chain connects TRBV5-1 to TRBJ1-1; 8 nucleotides agree with TRBD1. This CDR3 region has 15 residues. Germline V gene lookup returns CDR1 SGHRS and CDR2 YFSETQ. The junction had 9 bases not matched to a gene; V was cut back by 4 bases and J by 4 bases. Here the CDR3 DNA reads TGCGCCAGCAGCAAGGACAGGGCGAGAGCCACTGAAGCTTTCTTT. Amino acids: CASSKDRARATEAFF. Full variable domain (rest looked up from reference TRBV5-1 and TRBJ1-1): KAGVTQTPRYLIKTRGQQVTLSCSPISGHRSVSWYQQTPGQGLQFLFEYFSETQRNKGNFPGRFSGRQFSNSRSEMNVSTLELGDSALYLCASSKDRARATEAFFGQGTRLTVV.

The chain joins TRBV12-5 to TRBJ2-1, with D perhaps matching TRBD1 (5 bases). CDR3 length: 16 amino acids. The V gene lost 5 bases and the J gene lost 4 bases, with 18 bases spanning the gap. The V gene's germline CDR1 is LGHNT and CDR2 FRNRAP. The CDR3 region is CASGHKRGLSYNEQFF. The CDR3 DNA follows: TGTGCTAGTGGTCACAAAAGGGGCCTGTCTTACAATGAGCAGTTCTTC.

The rearrangement joins TRBV20-1 to TRBJ2-1; D remains unclear. The V end lost 5 bases, the J end lost 5 bases, and 7 bases lay between the germline ends. This CDR3 is 11 amino acids long. Germline V gene lookup returns CDR1 DFQATT and CDR2 SNEGSKA (reference sequence). In DNA form, the CDR3 reads TGCAGTGCTTTATTAAACAATGAGCAGTTCTTC. Translation: CSALLNNEQFF.

The gene calls are TRBV5-6 and TRBJ1-2; 8 bases are shared with TRBD1. The CDR3 contains 15 residues. The germline gives CDR1 SGHDT, CDR2 YYEEEE. Trimming took 2 bases from V and 8 from J; bases not matched to a gene: 11. The CDR3 DNA follows: TGTGCCAGCAGCTTACCGGGACAGGAGTGGCGGGGCTACACCTTC. This sequence encodes CASSLPGQEWRGYTF.

In this sample, this clone turned up a few times. The J gene is TRBJ2-3, the V gene TRBV5-6; D not certain. The germline CDR1 and CDR2 sequences are SGHDT and YYEEEE. The ends were cut back, 4 bases at V and 2 bases at J, with 17 bases in the middle. This CDR3 is built from 16 residues. CDR3 protein: CASSPPVRLNTDTQYF. For the CDR3, the DNA is TGTGCCAGCAGCCCGCCGGTCCGGTTGAACACAGATACGCAGTATTTT.

This chain uses TRBV6-1 with TRBJ2-1, with a possible D match to TRBD1 (6 bases). Germline CDR1 reads MNHNS; CDR2 reads SASEGT. This CDR3 spans 14 amino acids. Deletions cut 7 bases from V and 0 bases from J, with 10 bases between. This CDR3 is CASKRGSSYNEQFF. CDR3 in DNA: TGTGCCAGCAAGAGGGGGAGCTCCTACAATGAGCAGTTCTTC.

This clone was seen only once. The chain uses TRBV28 and TRBJ2-1, with 11 bases lining up with TRBD2. V lost 5 bases, J lost 5 bases, and 5 bases stayed unmatched. CDR3 length equals 15 residues. CDR1 and CDR2 (germline): MDHEN, SYDVKM. CDR3 protein: CASSHGTSGNNEQFF. CDR3 DNA sequence: TGTGCCAGCAGTCACGGGACTAGCGGTAACAATGAGCAGTTCTTC.

This chain connects TRBV2 to TRBJ2-1; unclear D gene. The V end lost 8 bases, the J end lost 9 bases, and 11 bases lay between the germline ends. Germline CDR1 and CDR2: SNHLY and FYNNEI. CDR3 length equals 11 residues. The CDR3 sequence: CASAPSGEQFF. CDR3 in DNA: TGTGCCAGCGCCCCTTCGGGTGAGCAGTTCTTC.

This chain links TRBV11-2 with TRBJ1-1; the D is unclear. The V end lost 1 base, the J end lost 5 bases, and 14 bases lay between the germline ends. This CDR3 has 15 amino acids. Germline loops: CDR1 SGHAT, CDR2 FQNNGV. The CDR3 bases are TGTGCCAGCAGCTTAGTGACCGGGTTCGGTACTGAAGCTTTCTTT. Translation: CASSLVTGFGTEAFF.

This chain uses TRBV5-1 with TRBJ1-3; D remains ambiguous. The CDR3 runs 14 residues. Trimming cost V 0 bases and J 2 bases, with 6 bases left between them. CDR1 SGHRS and CDR2 YFSETQ come from the germline V gene. CDR3 residues: CASSLDSAGNTIYF. In DNA form, the CDR3 reads TGCGCCAGCAGCTTGGATTCGGCTGGAAACACCATATATTTT.

This clone appeared a single time. The rearrangement joins TRBV9 to TRBJ2-1, with a tentative D call TRBD2 (6 bases). The CDR3 runs 15 residues. V was clipped by 0 bases and J by 1 base, with 8 bases between them. Germline assignment: CDR1 SGDLS and CDR2 YYNGEE. The CDR3 is CASSVAAGSYNEQFF. In nucleotides, the CDR3 is TGTGCCAGCAGCGTAGCTGCGGGATCCTACAATGAGCAGTTCTTC.

CDR3 residues: CASSLRGSGDTQYF. CDR3 bases: TGTGCCAGCAGCTTGCGGGGGTCCGGAGATACGCAGTATTTT. The V gene is TRBV7-6, the J gene TRBJ2-3; TRBD2 matches 7 bases. CDR3 length equals 14 residues. V gave up 3 bases and J gave up 5 bases; unmatched junction bases: 5. Germline V CDR1 and CDR2: SGHVS, FNYEAQ.

The rearrangement links TRBV5-1 to TRBJ2-7; D might be TRBD1 (5 bases). This CDR3 spans 14 amino acids. V shed 0 bases and J shed 5 bases, with 12 bases lying between them. Germline V gene sequence: CDR1 SGHRS, CDR2 YFSETQ. The CDR3 DNA follows: TGCGCCAGCAGCTTGGGACAGCCCGGCAACGAGCAGTACTTC. Protein product: CASSLGQPGNEQYF.

The chain links TRBV4-3 to TRBJ2-7; TRBD1 might be the D (5 bases). CDR1 and CDR2 from the germline V gene are LGHNA and YSLEER. This CDR3 has 16 amino acids. With 0 bases removed from V and 3 bases from J, the gap between germline ends came to 15 bases. The CDR3 sequence: CASSQDVGPTLYEQYF. Written as DNA, the CDR3 is TGCGCCAGCAGCCAAGATGTGGGGCCCACTCTCTACGAGCAGTACTTC.

The rearrangement joins TRBV7-3 to TRBJ2-1; 8 nucleotides agree with TRBD2. This CDR3 region has 15 residues. With V trimmed by 0 bases and J by 12 bases, 10 bases remained unmatched. Germline CDR1 reads SGHTA; CDR2 reads FQGTGA. The CDR3 DNA reads as TGTGCCAGCAGCTTAACGTTCTCCAGCGGGGGAACGCAGTTCTTC. Amino acids: CASSLTFSSGGTQFF.

The CDR3 nucleotides read TGTGCCAGCAAAAGAGGGAGTGAGCTAGATACGCAGTATTTT. This encodes CASKRGSELDTQYF. This chain links TRBV5-4 with TRBJ2-3; possible D gene TRBD2, 5 bases. Germline V lookup: CDR1 SGHNT, CDR2 YYREEE (reference sequence). This CDR3 contains 14 residues. Trimming cost V 6 bases and J 5 bases, with 16 bases left between them.

V usage is TRBV2 and J usage is TRBJ2-3; D might be TRBD2 (6 bases). V lost 6 bases, J lost 6 bases, and 19 bases lay in between. The CDR3 totals 15 residues. CDR1 is SNHLY, CDR2 FYNNEI, per germline. The CDR3 sequence is CASSVGLLVADTQYF. CDR3 DNA: TGTGCCAGCAGCGTGGGACTCCTGGTCGCGGATACGCAGTATTTT.

The chain joins TRBV10-2 to TRBJ2-5; 8 bases agree with TRBD1. Unmatched junction bases numbered 1, after V lost 8 bases and J lost 5 bases. CDR1 is WSHSY and CDR2 is SAAADI in the germline V gene. This CDR3 comprises 11 residues. CDR3 nucleotides: TGCGCCAGCGGGACAGGCGAGACCCAGTACTTC. It encodes CASGTGETQYF.